A single T cell receptor (beta chain) is shown here with its context. What it binds is not known. The source of the sample is a study of post-analysis software for immune sequencing data. The overall study: As for disease course, relapsing-remitting, secondary progressive and progressive-relapsing multiple sclerosis were all included.

Study results and limitations: Included in a set of a handful of TRBV segments more frequent in patients than controls were TRBV5-6, TRBV5-1 and TRBV20-1.

This CDR3 is built from 17 residues. The germline V gene has CDR1 MDHEN and CDR2 SYDVKM. V trimming: 4 bases; J trimming: 4 bases; junction bases outside the gene matches: 9. TCR beta cDNA libraries included unique molecular identifiers. Researchers reported 400,000 to 600,000 cDNA molecules coming from around 1 to 9.1 million T cells. MiXCR, run by TCRdb on the PCR reads, gives a single entry per CDR3 protein. The sample records some 370,000 distinct CDR3 sequences, less than 40% being singletons. The receptor was isolated from a girl aged 10-17 years with multiple sclerosis. Sequenced sample: blood. The chain employs TRBV28 and TRBJ2-3, with TRBD2 matching over 12 bases. Written as DNA, the CDR3 is TGTGCCAGCAGTTCTCTAGCGGGGGGGTTCTCGGCAGATACGCAGTATTTT. Encoded protein: CASSSLAGGFSADTQYF.